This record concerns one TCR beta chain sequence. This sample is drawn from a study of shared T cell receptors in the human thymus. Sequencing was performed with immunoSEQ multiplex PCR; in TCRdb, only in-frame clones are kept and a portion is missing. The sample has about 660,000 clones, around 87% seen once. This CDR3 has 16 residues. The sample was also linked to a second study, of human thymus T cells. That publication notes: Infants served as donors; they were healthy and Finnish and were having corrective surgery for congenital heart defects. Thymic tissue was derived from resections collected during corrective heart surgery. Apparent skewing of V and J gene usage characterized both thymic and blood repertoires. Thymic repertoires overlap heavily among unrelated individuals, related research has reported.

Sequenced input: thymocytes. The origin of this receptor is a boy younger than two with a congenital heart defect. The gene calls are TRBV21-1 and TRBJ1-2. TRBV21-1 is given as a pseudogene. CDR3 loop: CASTGGGGVNYYGYTF. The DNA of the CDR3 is TGTGCCAGCACGGGAGGGGGGGGCGTTAACTACTATGGCTACACCTTC.